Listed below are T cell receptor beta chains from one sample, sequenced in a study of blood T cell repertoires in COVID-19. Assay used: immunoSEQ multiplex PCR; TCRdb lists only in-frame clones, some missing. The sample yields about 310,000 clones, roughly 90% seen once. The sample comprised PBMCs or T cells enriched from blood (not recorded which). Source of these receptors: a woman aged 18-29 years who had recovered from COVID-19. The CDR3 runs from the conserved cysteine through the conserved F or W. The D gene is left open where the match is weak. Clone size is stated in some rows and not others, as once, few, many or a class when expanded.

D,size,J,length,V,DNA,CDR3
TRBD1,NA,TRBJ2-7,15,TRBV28,TGTGCCAGCATTGTAGGGACAGCTTCTGGGTACGAGCAGTACTTC,CASIVGTASGYEQYF
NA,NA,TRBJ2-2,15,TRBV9,TGTGCCAGCACCCTTGCGACAGGGAACACCGGGGAGCTGTTTTTT,CASTLATGNTGELFF
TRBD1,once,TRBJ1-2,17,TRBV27,TGTGCCAGCAGTGCCTCAGGGGGCCTAAATAGGAGCTATGGCTACACCTTC,CASSASGGLNRSYGYTF
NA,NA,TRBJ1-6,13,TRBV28,TGTGCCAGCAGTTTGCCAGGTGTCTCACCCCTCCACTTT,CASSLPGVSPLHF
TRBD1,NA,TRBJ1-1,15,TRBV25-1,TGTGCCAGCAGTGTCCGAATGGACAGGGACACTGAAGCTTTCTTT,CASSVRMDRDTEAFF
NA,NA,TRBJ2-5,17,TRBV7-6,TGTGCCAGCAGCTTAGCGGGGAGAGCTAGTGGCCAAGAGACCCAGTACTTC,CASSLAGRASGQETQYF
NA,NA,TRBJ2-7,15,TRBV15,TGTGCCACCAGCAGGGAACAGGGAGTAAGCGACGAGCAGTACTTC,CATSREQGVSDEQYF
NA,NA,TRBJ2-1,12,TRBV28,TGTGCCAGCACCGTGGGGGGTAATGAGCAGTTCTTC,CASTVGGNEQFF
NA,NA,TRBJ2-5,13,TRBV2,TGTGCCAGCAGTGTTTGGGGCGCGGAGACCCAGTACTTC,CASSVWGAETQYF
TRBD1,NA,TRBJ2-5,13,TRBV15,TGTGCCACCAGCACTGGGACAGAAGAGACCCAGTACTTC,CATSTGTEETQYF
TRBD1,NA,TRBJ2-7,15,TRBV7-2,TGTGCCAGCAGCTCGTCCGGGACAGGCACTTACGAGCAGTACTTC,CASSSSGTGTYEQYF
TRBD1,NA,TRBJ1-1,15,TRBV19,TGTGGTACCGGGACAGGGGGCGGTGGGTACACTGAAGCTTTCTTT,CGTGTGGGGYTEAFF
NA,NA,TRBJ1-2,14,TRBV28,TGTGCCAGCAGTTTGGGGAACAGGGTTTATGGCTACACCTTC,CASSLGNRVYGYTF
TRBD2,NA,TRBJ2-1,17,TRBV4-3,TGCGCCAGCAGCCAAGTGCTTGGCGGGGGGGCTTCCCATGAGCAGTTCTTC,CASSQVLGGGASHEQFF
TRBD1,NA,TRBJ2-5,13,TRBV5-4,TGTGCCAGCAGCCCGAGACAGGGGGAGACCCAGTACTTC,CASSPRQGETQYF
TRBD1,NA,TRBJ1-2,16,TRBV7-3,TGTGCCAGCAGCTTAGAACAGGGGGCCCCTAACTATGGCTACACCTTC,CASSLEQGAPNYGYTF